This T cell receptor (beta chain) was recorded in a study of human T cells and chemical hapten exposure. Background on the study: Throughout a study of roughly 5.5 months, patients underwent weekly scalp administration of diphenylcyclopropenone doses.

Using its own MiXCR run on the RACE reads, TCRdb lists one record per CDR3 protein. Altogether around 52,000 distinct CDR3 sequences are present, 7% to 10% being singletons, with the ten largest covering 10% to 15%. Sample time point: patch test 1, 2 weeks after DPC sensitization. The treatment was: therapeutic diphenylcyclopropenone sensitization with weekly scalp DPC. Sample: whole blood, taken in connection with sensitization to the hapten diphenylcyclopropenone (DPC). This TCR derives from a woman aged 35 to 49 with alopecia areata. Some clones in this sample may be carry-over from other donors' samples.

The DNA of the CDR3 is TGTGCCAGCAGCGGGATCGGGGAGACAACCTGGTATGGCTACACCTTC. Translation gives CASSGIGETTWYGYTF. This chain uses TRBV21-1 with TRBJ1-2. TRBV21-1 is a pseudogene segment. There are 16 residues in the CDR3.